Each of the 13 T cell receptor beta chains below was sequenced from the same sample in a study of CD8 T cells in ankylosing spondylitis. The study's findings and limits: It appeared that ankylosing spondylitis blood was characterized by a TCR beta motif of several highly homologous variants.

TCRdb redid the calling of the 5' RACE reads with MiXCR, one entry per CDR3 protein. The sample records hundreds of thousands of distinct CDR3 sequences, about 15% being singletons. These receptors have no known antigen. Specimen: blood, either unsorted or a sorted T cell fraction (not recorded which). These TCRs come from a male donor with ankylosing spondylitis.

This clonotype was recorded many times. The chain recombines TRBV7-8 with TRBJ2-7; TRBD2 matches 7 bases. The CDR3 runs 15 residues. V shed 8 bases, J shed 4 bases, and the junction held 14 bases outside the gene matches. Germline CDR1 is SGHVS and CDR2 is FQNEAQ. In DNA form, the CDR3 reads TGTGCCAGCTCCCGGTCTAGCGGAAGCCTATACGAGCAGTACTTC. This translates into CASSRSSGSLYEQYF.

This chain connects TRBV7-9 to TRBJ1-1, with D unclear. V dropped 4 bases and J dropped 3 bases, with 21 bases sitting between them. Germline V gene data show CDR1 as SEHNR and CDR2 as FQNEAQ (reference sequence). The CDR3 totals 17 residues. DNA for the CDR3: TGTGCCAGCAGCTCACTTAGTCTAAGTACGCGAGACACTGAAGCTTTCTTT. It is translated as CASSSLSLSTRDTEAFF. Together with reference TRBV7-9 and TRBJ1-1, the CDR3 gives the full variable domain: DTGVSQNPRHKITKRGQNVTFRCDPISEHNRLYWYRQTLGQGPEFLTYFQNEAQLEKSRLLSDRFSAERPKGSFSTLEIQRTEQGDSAMYLCASSSLSLSTRDTEAFFGQGTRLTVV.

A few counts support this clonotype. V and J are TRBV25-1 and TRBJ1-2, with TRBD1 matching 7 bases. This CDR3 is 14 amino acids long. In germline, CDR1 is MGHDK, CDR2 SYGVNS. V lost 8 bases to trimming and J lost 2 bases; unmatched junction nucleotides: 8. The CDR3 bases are TGTGCCAGCCAGGGACAGCCACGAAACTATGGCTACACCTTC. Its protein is CASQGQPRNYGYTF.

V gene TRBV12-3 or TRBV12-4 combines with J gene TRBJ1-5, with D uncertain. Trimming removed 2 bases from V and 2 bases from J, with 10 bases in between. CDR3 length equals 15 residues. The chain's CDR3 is CASSLQQARNQPQHF. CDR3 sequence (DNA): TGTGCCAGCAGTTTACAGCAGGCCCGCAATCAGCCCCAGCATTTT.

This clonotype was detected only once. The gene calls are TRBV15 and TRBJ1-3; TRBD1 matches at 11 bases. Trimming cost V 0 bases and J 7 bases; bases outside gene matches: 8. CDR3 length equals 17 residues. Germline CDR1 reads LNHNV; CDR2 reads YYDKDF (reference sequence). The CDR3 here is CATSRDLFGQGANTIYF. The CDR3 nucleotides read TGTGCCACCAGCAGAGATCTTTTTGGACAGGGGGCCAACACCATATATTTT.

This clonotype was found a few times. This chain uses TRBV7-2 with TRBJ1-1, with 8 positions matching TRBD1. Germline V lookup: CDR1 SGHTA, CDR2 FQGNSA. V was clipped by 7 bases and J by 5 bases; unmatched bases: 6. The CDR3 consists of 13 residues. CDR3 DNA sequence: TGTGCCAGCACCCAACAGGGGGAAACTGAAGCTTTCTTT. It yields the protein CASTQQGETEAFF.

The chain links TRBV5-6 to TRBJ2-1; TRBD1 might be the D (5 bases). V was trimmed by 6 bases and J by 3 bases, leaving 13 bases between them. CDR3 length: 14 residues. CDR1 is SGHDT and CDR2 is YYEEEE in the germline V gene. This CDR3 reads CASKLGHGYNEQFF. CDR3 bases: TGTGCCAGCAAACTCGGACACGGCTACAATGAGCAGTTCTTC. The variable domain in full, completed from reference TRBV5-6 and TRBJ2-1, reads DAGVTQSPTHLIKTRGQQVTLRCSPKSGHDTVSWYQQALGQGPQFIFQYYEEEERQRGNFPDRFSGHQFPNYSSELNVNALLLGDSALYLCASKLGHGYNEQFFGPGTRLTVL.

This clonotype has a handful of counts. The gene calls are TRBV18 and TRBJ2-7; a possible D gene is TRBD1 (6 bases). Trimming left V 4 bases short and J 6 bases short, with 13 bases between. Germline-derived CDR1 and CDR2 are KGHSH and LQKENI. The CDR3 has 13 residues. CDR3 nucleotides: TGTGCCAGCTCACAAACAGGGTTACCCGAGCAGTACTTC. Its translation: CASSQTGLPEQYF. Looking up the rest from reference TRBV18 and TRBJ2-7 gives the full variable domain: NAGVMQNPRHLVRRRGQEARLRCSPMKGHSHVYWYRQLPEEGLKFMVYLQKENIIDESGMPKERFSAEFPKEGPSILRIQQVVRGDSAAYFCASSQTGLPEQYFGPGTRLTVT.

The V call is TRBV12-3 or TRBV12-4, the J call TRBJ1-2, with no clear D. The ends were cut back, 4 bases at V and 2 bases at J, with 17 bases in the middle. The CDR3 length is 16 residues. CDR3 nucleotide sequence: TGTGCCAGCAGTTCCCACGGAAGAGGGAGGAACTATGGCTACACCTTC. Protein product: CASSSHGRGRNYGYTF.

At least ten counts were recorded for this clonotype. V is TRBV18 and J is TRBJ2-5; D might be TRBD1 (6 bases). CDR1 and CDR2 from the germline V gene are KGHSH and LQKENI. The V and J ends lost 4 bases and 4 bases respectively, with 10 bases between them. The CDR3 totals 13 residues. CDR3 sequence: CASSQQGLETQYF. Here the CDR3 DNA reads TGTGCCAGCTCACAACAGGGTCTAGAGACCCAGTACTTC.

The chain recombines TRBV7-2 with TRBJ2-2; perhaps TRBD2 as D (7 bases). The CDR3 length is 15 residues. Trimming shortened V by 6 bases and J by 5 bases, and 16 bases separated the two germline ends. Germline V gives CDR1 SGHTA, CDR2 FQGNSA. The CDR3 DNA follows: TGTGCCAGCAGTCGCCGGGGGGCGGGGACCGGGGAGCTGTTTTTT. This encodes CASSRRGAGTGELFF.

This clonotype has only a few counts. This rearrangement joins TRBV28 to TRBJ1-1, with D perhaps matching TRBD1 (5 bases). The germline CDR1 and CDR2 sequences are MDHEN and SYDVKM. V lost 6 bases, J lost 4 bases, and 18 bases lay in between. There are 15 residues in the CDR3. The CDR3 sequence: CASRALLGGVTEAFF. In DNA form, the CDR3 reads TGTGCCAGCAGAGCACTCCTGGGGGGGGTCACTGAAGCTTTCTTT.

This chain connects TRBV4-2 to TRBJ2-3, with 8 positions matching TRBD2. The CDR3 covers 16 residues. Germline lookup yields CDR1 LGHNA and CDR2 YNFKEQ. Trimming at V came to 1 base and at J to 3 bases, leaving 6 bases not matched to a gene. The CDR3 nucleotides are TGTGCCAGCAGCCAAGGTATCAGCGGGGGAACAGATACGCAGTATTTT. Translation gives CASSQGISGGTDTQYF.